The present TCR beta chain was sequenced within a study of T cell repertoires in cytomegalovirus infection. Across the study: Selected CMV epitopes included recently identified HLA-C-restricted ones as well as well-studied HLA-B-restricted ones. Evidence of both CMV infection and a matching HLA type came from public TCR beta signatures. Overall study results and limits: Using cumulative public TCR beta family frequency, the authors identified those who carried CMV together with the relevant HLA.

Via MiXCR, TCRdb re-called the reads, giving one row per CDR3 protein. The sample holds approximately 50,000 distinct CDR3 sequences, about 18% seen once. On this clonotype itself: Its antigen remains unknown.

This CDR3 spans 16 amino acids. The V and J ends lost 6 bases and 6 bases, in that order; junction bases with no gene match: 14. Germline CDR1 is SGHTA and CDR2 is FQGNSA. The receptor was isolated from a human donor in good health (CMV status not recorded). Some clones in this sample may be carry-over from other donors' samples. Here the sequenced sample was CD8+ T cells from cultured PBMCs, taken from culture after CMV antigen stimulation. J is TRBJ2-1 and V is TRBV7-2, with TRBD1 identical over 7 bases. For the CDR3, the DNA is TGTGCCAGCAGTCGAGGGGGACAGCGCTTAACCAATGAGCAGTTCTTC. Translating it yields CASSRGGQRLTNEQFF.